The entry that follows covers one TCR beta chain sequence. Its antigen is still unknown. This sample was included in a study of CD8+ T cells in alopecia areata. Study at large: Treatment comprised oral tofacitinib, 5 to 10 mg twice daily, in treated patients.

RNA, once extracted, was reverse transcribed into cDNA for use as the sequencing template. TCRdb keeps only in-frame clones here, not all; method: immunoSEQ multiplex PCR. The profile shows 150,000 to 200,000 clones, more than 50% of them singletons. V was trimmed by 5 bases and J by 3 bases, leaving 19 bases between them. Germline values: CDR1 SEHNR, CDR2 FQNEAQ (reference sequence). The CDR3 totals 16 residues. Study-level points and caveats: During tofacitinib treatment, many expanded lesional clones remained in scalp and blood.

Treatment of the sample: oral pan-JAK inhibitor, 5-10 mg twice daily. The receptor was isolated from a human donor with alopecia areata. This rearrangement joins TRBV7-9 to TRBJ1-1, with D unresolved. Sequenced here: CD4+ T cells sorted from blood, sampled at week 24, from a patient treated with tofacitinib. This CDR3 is CASSPRPVLGDTEAFF. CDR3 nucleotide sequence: TGTGCCAGCAGCCCCCGACCCGTCTTGGGTGACACTGAAGCTTTCTTT.